This T cell receptor beta chain was sequenced during a study of blood T cell repertoires in COVID-19. Study at large: Some COVID-19 samples were acute and others convalescent; all came from the United States, Italy and Spain.

Unmatched junction bases numbered 9, after V lost 5 bases and J lost 5 bases. CDR3 size: 16 residues. Germline-derived CDR1 and CDR2 are SEHNR and FQNEAQ (reference sequence). The method was immunoSEQ multiplex PCR; TCRdb's version includes in-frame clones alone and lacks a portion of them. Among a few hundred thousand clones listed, 85% were seen once. The sample consisted of PBMCs or T cells enriched from blood (not recorded which). The chain uses TRBV7-9 and TRBJ2-2; TRBD1 agrees at 9 bases. The source of this sequence is a man aged 40-49 years who had recovered from COVID-19. The CDR3 DNA sequence: TGTGCCAGCAGCCCATCCGGGACAGGGAAAACCGGGGAGCTGTTTTTT. Translated, it gives CASSPSGTGKTGELFF.